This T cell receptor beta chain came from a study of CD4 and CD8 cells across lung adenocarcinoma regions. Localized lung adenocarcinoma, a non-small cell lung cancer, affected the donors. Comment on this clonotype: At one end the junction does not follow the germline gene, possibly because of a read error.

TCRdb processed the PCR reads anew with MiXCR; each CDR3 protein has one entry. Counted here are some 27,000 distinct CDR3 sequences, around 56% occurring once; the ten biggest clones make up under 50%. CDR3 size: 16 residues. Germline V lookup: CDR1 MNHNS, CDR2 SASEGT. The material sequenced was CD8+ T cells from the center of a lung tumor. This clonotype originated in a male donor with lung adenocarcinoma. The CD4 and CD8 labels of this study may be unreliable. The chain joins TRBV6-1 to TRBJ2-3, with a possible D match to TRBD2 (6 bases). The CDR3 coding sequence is TGTGCCAGCAGGGAAGCCGGGAGAGGGGTCCGGGATACGCAGTATTTT. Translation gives CASREAGRGVRDTQYF.